This section outlines one T cell receptor beta chain sequence together with its context. Trimming removed 2 bases from V and 4 bases from J, with 9 bases in between. There are 14 residues in the CDR3. The germline V gene encodes CDR1 MDHEN and CDR2 SYDVKM. The data originate from a study of technical replicates of blood from several donors. The protocol was immunoSEQ multiplex PCR, while the TCRdb copy is restricted to in-frame clones and leaves out a portion. Here the sample spans about 79,000 clones, under 95% being singletons. The sample comprised T cells isolated from PBMCs. The genes are TRBV28 and TRBJ2-1, with D unresolved. The sequence came from a human donor in good health. CDR3 sequence reads: CASSLEARYNEQFF. CDR3 nucleotide sequence: TGTGCCAGCAGTTTAGAGGCCAGATACAATGAGCAGTTCTTC. Filled out from reference TRBV28 and TRBJ2-1, the complete variable domain reads DVKVTQSSRYLVKRTGEKVFLECVQDMDHENMFWYRQDPGLGLRLIYFSYDVKMKEKGDIPEGYSVSREKKERFSLILESASTNQTSMYLCASSLEARYNEQFFGPGTRLTVL.